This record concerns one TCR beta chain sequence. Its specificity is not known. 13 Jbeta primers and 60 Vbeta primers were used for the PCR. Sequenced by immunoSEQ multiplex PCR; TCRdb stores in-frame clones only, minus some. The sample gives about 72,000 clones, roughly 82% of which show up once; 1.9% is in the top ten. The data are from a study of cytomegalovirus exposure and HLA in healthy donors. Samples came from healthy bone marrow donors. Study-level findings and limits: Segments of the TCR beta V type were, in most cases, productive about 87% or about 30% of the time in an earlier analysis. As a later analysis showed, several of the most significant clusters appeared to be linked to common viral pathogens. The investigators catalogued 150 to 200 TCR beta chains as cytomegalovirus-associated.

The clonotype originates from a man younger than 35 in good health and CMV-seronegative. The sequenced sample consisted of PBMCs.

CDR3 nucleotides: TGCGCCAGCAGCCAAGAACCGGGACAGGGGGCGGTCGAGCAGTACTTC. It encodes CASSQEPGQGAVEQYF. The chain joins TRBV4-3 to TRBJ2-7, with 12 bases aligning to TRBD1. Germline V gives CDR1 LGHNA, CDR2 YSLEER. The CDR3 runs 16 residues. The junction had 6 bases not matched to a gene; V was cut back by 0 bases and J by 6 bases.